Shown below are 27 T cell receptor beta chains from a single sample sequenced in a study of cytomegalovirus exposure and HLA in healthy donors. Method: immunoSEQ multiplex PCR; TCRdb's copy keeps in-frame clones and lacks some. The table records 140,000 or so clones, roughly 90% of them present only once. The sample comprised PBMCs. These receptor sequences come from a man aged 18 to 30 in good health and CMV-seronegative.

CDR3 protein: CASSLRPGEGYNEQFF. DNA for the CDR3: TGTGCCAGCAGCTTACGCCCGGGAGAAGGGTACAATGAGCAGTTCTTC. The genes are TRBV7-6 and TRBJ2-1; perhaps TRBD2 as D (6 bases). Germline V gives CDR1 SGHVS, CDR2 FNYEAQ. CDR3 length equals 16 residues. Trimming pared 2 bases from V and 4 bases from J, leaving 15 bases between.

Of note for this clone: This specimen includes other DNA sequences encoding the same CDR3. The chain carries TRBV27 and TRBJ2-1; 7 bases agree with TRBD2. J lost 7 bases, V lost 3 bases, and 9 bases had no gene match. Germline V lookup: CDR1 MNHEY, CDR2 SMNVEV (reference sequence). The length of the CDR3 is 15 residues. The CDR3 DNA follows: TGTGCCAGCAGTTTCCCCGGACTAGGCTTAAATGAGCAGTTCTTC. It is translated as CASSFPGLGLNEQFF.

This rearrangement joins TRBV2 to TRBJ1-4; D gene uncertain. Germline CDR1 and CDR2: SNHLY and FYNNEI. Trimming stripped 0 bases from V and 10 bases from J, with 6 bases between. The CDR3 has 12 amino acids. The CDR3 sequence: CASSEARGKLFF. The DNA for the CDR3 is TGTGCCAGCAGTGAAGCGCGTGGAAAACTGTTTTTT.

The chain uses TRBV7-3 and TRBJ2-3, with TRBD2 matching 10 bases. The J segment lost 1 base and the V segment lost 1 base, leaving 5 bases of the junction unmatched. CDR3 length equals 17 residues. Germline loops: CDR1 SGHTA, CDR2 FQGTGA. The CDR3 region is CASSLKVTSGGTDTQYF. The DNA of the CDR3 is TGTGCCAGCAGCTTAAAGGTTACTAGCGGGGGCACAGATACGCAGTATTTT.

The chain is built from TRBV27 and TRBJ1-4, with 7 bases that match TRBD1. CDR1 MNHEY and CDR2 SMNVEV come from the germline V gene (reference sequence). Trimming took 4 bases from V and 6 from J; bases not matched to a gene: 5. This CDR3 has 14 amino acids. This CDR3 is CASSSRGRDEKLFF. CDR3 bases: TGTGCCAGCAGTTCGAGGGGGCGCGATGAAAAACTGTTTTTT.

The chain joins TRBV2 to TRBJ2-1; TRBD2 matches at 8 bases. Losses at the gene ends were 6 bases for V and 5 bases for J; bases not matched to a gene: 6. CDR3 length: 14 amino acids. CDR1 and CDR2 (germline): SNHLY, FYNNEI. CDR3 region: CASRREDLDNEQFF. In DNA form, the CDR3 reads TGTGCCAGCAGGCGGGAGGACCTAGACAATGAGCAGTTCTTC.

The rearrangement links TRBV11-3 to TRBJ2-1; no firm D call. V was cut by 0 bases and J by 3 bases, with 9 bases left in between. The CDR3 sequence is 15 residues long. Germline loops: CDR1 SGHNT, CDR2 YENEEA. CDR3: CASSLERQLYNEQFF. For the CDR3, the DNA is TGTGCCAGCAGCTTAGAGCGACAACTCTACAATGAGCAGTTCTTC.

The chain has TRBV5-1 and TRBJ2-5; 8 nucleotides match TRBD2. CDR3 length equals 16 residues. V lost 6 bases to trimming and J lost 3 bases; unmatched junction nucleotides: 13. CDR1 is SGHRS, CDR2 YFSETQ, per germline. The CDR3 region has the DNA TGCGCCAGCAAGGAAATACCGGGACTAGGAGAAGAGACCCAGTACTTC. It specifies CASKEIPGLGEETQYF.

The chain joins TRBV18 to TRBJ1-1; tentative D call: TRBD1 (5 bases). This CDR3 spans 15 amino acids. Germline V gene data show CDR1 as KGHSH and CDR2 as LQKENI. The V end lost 2 bases, the J end lost 1 base, and 11 bases lay between the germline ends. The chain's CDR3 is CASSPVYRTNTEAFF. CDR3 DNA sequence: TGTGCCAGCTCACCAGTCTACAGGACGAACACTGAAGCTTTCTTT. Using reference TRBV18 and TRBJ1-1 for the parts outside the CDR3, the full variable domain is NAGVMQNPRHLVRRRGQEARLRCSPMKGHSHVYWYRQLPEEGLKFMVYLQKENIIDESGMPKERFSAEFPKEGPSILRIQQVVRGDSAAYFCASSPVYRTNTEAFFGQGTRLTVV.

The chain recombines TRBV6-6 with TRBJ2-7; the match to TRBD1 covers 7 bases. Germline CDR1 MNHNY, CDR2 SVGAGI (reference sequence). The CDR3 consists of 14 residues. With 4 bases clipped from V and 1 base from J, the junction kept 4 bases outside the gene matches. The CDR3 DNA reads as TGTGCCAGCAGTTCTGGACAGGTTTCCTACGAGCAGTACTTC. Amino acids: CASSSGQVSYEQYF.

The V and J genes are TRBV30 and TRBJ1-2, with 8 bases aligning to TRBD1. The CDR3 totals 12 residues. Germline lookup yields CDR1 GTSNPN and CDR2 SVGIG (reference sequence). After removal of 4 bases from V and 6 bases from J, the junction contained 4 bases not matched to a gene. Written as DNA, the CDR3 is TGTGCCTGGACTCAGACAGGGGATGGCTACACCTTC. It yields the protein CAWTQTGDGYTF.

This clone was counted between two and nine times. The J gene is TRBJ1-2, the V gene TRBV27; D might be TRBD1 (5 bases). Germline V gene lookup returns CDR1 MNHEY and CDR2 SMNVEV (reference sequence). Trimming removed 5 bases from V and 5 bases from J, with 12 bases in between. This CDR3 region has 13 residues. CDR3 in amino acids: CASSPIGQYGYTF. CDR3 nucleotide sequence: TGTGCCAGCAGTCCCATTGGACAATATGGCTACACCTTC.

This clone was observed a few times. The rearrangement links TRBV5-6 to TRBJ2-1, with TRBD2 matching over 10 bases. The CDR3 consists of 15 residues. Trimming at V came to 0 bases and at J to 5 bases, leaving 2 bases not matched to a gene. Germline CDR1 and CDR2: SGHDT and YYEEEE. The CDR3 is CASSLGTSGHNEQFF. The CDR3 coding sequence is TGTGCCAGCAGCTTGGGGACTAGCGGCCACAATGAGCAGTTCTTC. Looking up the rest from reference TRBV5-6 and TRBJ2-1 gives the full variable domain: DAGVTQSPTHLIKTRGQQVTLRCSPKSGHDTVSWYQQALGQGPQFIFQYYEEEERQRGNFPDRFSGHQFPNYSSELNVNALLLGDSALYLCASSLGTSGHNEQFFGPGTRLTVL.

The chain joins TRBV10-3 to TRBJ2-1, with 13 bases lining up with TRBD2. The CDR3 spans 17 residues. J lost 9 bases, V lost 10 bases, and 18 bases had no gene match. CDR1 and CDR2 (germline): ENHRY, SYGVKD. CDR3 nucleotides: TGTGCCAGCAAAGGGAACGCAGGACTAGCGGGAGATGGTGAGCAGTTCTTC. This translates into CASKGNAGLAGDGEQFF.

The V and J genes are TRBV7-6 and TRBJ2-1, with 7 bases aligning to TRBD2. CDR1 and CDR2 (germline): SGHVS, FNYEAQ. The CDR3 runs 16 residues. V lost 0 bases to trimming and J lost 5 bases; unmatched junction nucleotides: 7. The CDR3 region is CASSLAVVAGNNEQFF. CDR3 nucleotide sequence: TGTGCCAGCAGCTTAGCGGTGGTAGCGGGCAACAATGAGCAGTTCTTC.

The chain employs TRBV25-1 and TRBJ1-1; weak D call: TRBD1 (5 bases). CDR3 length equals 16 residues. The germline V and J ends were trimmed by 4 bases and 0 bases, with 15 bases remaining between them. The germline CDR1 and CDR2 sequences are MGHDK and SYGVNS. The CDR3 sequence is CASSGGWGVMNTEAFF. CDR3 in DNA: TGTGCCAGCAGTGGAGGCTGGGGGGTGATGAACACTGAAGCTTTCTTT.

The chain has TRBV19 and TRBJ2-1; 10 bases align to TRBD2. The V segment lost 4 bases and the J segment 1 base; nucleotides outside the gene matches: 4. Germline V lookup: CDR1 LNHDA, CDR2 SQIVND (reference sequence). CDR3 length: 16 amino acids. CDR3 protein: CASSTILAGSYNEQFF. As DNA, the CDR3 is TGTGCCAGTAGTACCATACTAGCGGGATCCTACAATGAGCAGTTCTTC.

The rearrangement links TRBV9 to TRBJ1-4; D remains ambiguous. Germline CDR1 reads SGDLS; CDR2 reads YYNGEE. The CDR3 is 15 residues long. Trimming cost V 1 base and J 8 bases, with 15 bases left between them. CDR3 nucleotides: TGTGCCAGCAGCGTACGCCCGAATTCCGGGGAAAAACTGTTTTTT. Amino acid sequence: CASSVRPNSGEKLFF.

For the CDR3, the DNA is TGTGCCAGCAGCTTAGCGGGACAGCGCTATGGCTACACCTTC. It encodes CASSLAGQRYGYTF. The J gene is TRBJ1-2, the V gene TRBV7-8, with 7 nucleotides matching TRBD1. Germline V gene data show CDR1 as SGHVS and CDR2 as FQNEAQ. The CDR3 runs to 14 residues. Trimming took 0 bases from V and 4 from J; bases not matched to a gene: 2.

The chain is built from TRBV15 and TRBJ2-5, with a weak D call TRBD1 (5 bases). Germline CDR1 LNHNV, CDR2 YYDKDF (reference sequence). V was cut by 2 bases and J by 5 bases, with 15 bases left in between. This CDR3 is 15 amino acids long. The CDR3 sequence is CATSRPTGQGETQYF. CDR3 DNA sequence: TGTGCCACCAGCAGACCCACAGGACAAGGGGAGACCCAGTACTTC.

The chain links TRBV27 to TRBJ2-3; no firm D call. Per the germline V gene, CDR1 is MNHEY and CDR2 is SMNVEV (reference sequence). Trimming removed 1 base from V and 0 bases from J, with 8 bases in between. This CDR3 has 15 residues. CDR3 amino acids: CASSLYPRSTDTQYF. CDR3 nucleotide sequence: TGTGCCAGCAGTTTATATCCCAGAAGCACAGATACGCAGTATTTT.

This clone was found once. The V call is TRBV10-3, the J call TRBJ1-2, with 7 bases identical to TRBD1. Germline V gene sequence: CDR1 ENHRY, CDR2 SYGVKD. The CDR3 consists of 14 residues. Trimming took 4 bases from V and 1 from J; bases not matched to a gene: 3. CDR3 DNA sequence: TGTGCCATCAGTGGGACAGGAGTTAACTATGGCTACACCTTC. This gives the protein CAISGTGVNYGYTF.

The chain joins TRBV10-2 to TRBJ2-2; D is uncertain. This CDR3 spans 14 amino acids. Trimming took 2 bases from V and 1 from J, leaving 5 bases between them. The V gene's germline CDR1 is WSHSY and CDR2 SAAADI. The CDR3 DNA follows: TGCGCCAGCAGTGAGGCAGGGAACACCGGGGAGCTGTTTTTT. Its translation: CASSEAGNTGELFF.

This chain uses TRBV27 with TRBJ2-5; 10 nucleotides agree with TRBD2. The CDR3 has 14 residues. Germline CDR1 and CDR2: MNHEY and SMNVEV (reference sequence). After removal of 6 bases from V and 7 bases from J, the junction contained 8 bases not matched to a gene. Here the CDR3 DNA reads TGTGCCAGCAGGATAGCGGGAGGCCAGGGGACCCAGTACTTC. Translation gives CASRIAGGQGTQYF.

The chain has TRBV5-1 and TRBJ2-7; 9 nucleotides match TRBD1. There are 14 residues in the CDR3. The J segment lost 2 bases and the V segment lost 4 bases, leaving 4 bases of the junction unmatched. Looked up from germline, CDR1 is SGHRS and CDR2 is YFSETQ. CDR3 sequence reads: CASSHRDRAYEQYF. The CDR3 DNA is TGCGCCAGCAGCCACCGGGACAGGGCCTACGAGCAGTACTTC.

This chain's CDR3 is CASSHLDSPYGYTF. DNA for the CDR3: TGTGCCAGCAGCCACCTGGACAGTCCCTATGGCTACACCTTC. V usage is TRBV14 and J usage is TRBJ1-2; a weak D match, TRBD1 (6 bases). The V and J ends lost 3 bases and 4 bases respectively, with 12 bases between them. Looked up from germline, CDR1 is SGHDN and CDR2 is FVKESK. This CDR3 region has 14 residues.

This chain joins TRBV10-1 and TRBJ1-2; D ambiguous. Germline V lookup: CDR1 WNHNN, CDR2 SYGVQD (reference sequence). The CDR3 runs to 14 residues. V lost 8 bases and J 4 bases, leaving 17 bases between the germline ends. In nucleotides, the CDR3 is TGCGCCAGCTATTCCCGGGAAAGAATCTATGGCTACACCTTC. Translation: CASYSRERIYGYTF.